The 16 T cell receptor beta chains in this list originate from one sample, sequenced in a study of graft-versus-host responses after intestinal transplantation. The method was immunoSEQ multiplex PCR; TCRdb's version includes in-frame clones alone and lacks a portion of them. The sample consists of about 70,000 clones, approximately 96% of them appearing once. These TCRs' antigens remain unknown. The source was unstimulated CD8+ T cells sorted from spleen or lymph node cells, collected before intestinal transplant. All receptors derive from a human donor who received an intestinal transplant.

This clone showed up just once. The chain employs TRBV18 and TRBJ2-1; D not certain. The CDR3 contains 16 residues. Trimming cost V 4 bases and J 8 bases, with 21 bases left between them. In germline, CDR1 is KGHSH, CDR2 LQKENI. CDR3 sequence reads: CASSRMLNLVIDEQFF. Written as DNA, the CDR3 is TGTGCCAGCTCACGAATGCTCAACCTTGTCATAGATGAGCAGTTCTTC. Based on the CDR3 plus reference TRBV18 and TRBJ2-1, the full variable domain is NAGVMQNPRHLVRRRGQEARLRCSPMKGHSHVYWYRQLPEEGLKFMVYLQKENIIDESGMPKERFSAEFPKEGPSILRIQQVVRGDSAAYFCASSRMLNLVIDEQFFGPGTRLTVL.

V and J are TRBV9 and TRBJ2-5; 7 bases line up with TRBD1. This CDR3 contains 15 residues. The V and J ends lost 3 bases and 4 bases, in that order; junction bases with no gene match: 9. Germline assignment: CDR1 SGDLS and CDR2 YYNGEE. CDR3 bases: TGTGCCAGCAGCGGGACAACAGGGGCTGGAGAGACCCAGTACTTC. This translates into CASSGTTGAGETQYF.

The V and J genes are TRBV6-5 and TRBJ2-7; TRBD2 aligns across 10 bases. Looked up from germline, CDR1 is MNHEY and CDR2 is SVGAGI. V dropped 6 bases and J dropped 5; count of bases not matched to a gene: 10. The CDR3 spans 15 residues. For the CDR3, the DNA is TGTGCCAGCAGCCCTTCTAGCGGGAGCGGCGACGAGCAGTACTTC. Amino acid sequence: CASSPSSGSGDEQYF.

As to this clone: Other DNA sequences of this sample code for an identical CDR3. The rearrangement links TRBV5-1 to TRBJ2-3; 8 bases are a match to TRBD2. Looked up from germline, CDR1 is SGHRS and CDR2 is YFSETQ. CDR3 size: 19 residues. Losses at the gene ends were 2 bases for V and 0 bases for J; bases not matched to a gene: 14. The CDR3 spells CASSLFSAGEVTSTDTQYF. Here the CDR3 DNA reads TGCGCCAGCAGCTTATTTTCAGCGGGAGAAGTGACTAGCACAGATACGCAGTATTTT.

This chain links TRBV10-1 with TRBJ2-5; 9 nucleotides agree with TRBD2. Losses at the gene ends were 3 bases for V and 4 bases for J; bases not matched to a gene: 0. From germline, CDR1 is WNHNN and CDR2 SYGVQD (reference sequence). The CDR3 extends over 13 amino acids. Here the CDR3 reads CASSEAGGETQYF. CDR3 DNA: TGCGCCAGCAGTGAAGCGGGGGGAGAGACCCAGTACTTC.

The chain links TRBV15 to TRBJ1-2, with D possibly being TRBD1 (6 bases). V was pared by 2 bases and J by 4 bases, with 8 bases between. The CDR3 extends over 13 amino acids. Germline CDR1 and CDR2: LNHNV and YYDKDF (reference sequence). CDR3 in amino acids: CATSRQGIYGYTF. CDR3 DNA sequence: TGTGCCACCAGCAGACAGGGGATCTATGGCTACACCTTC. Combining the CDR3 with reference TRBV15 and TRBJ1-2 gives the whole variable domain DAMVIQNPRYQVTQFGKPVTLSCSQTLNHNVMYWYQQKSSQAPKLLFHYYDKDFNNEADTPDNFQSRRPNTSFCFLDIRSPGLGDTAMYLCATSRQGIYGYTFGSGTRLTVV.

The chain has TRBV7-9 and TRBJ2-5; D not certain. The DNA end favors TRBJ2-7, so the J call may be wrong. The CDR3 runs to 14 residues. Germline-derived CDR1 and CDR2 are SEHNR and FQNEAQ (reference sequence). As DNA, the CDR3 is TGTGCCAGCAGCTTGAACTCTCCCTCCTACGAGCAGTACTTC. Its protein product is CASSLNSPSYEQYF.

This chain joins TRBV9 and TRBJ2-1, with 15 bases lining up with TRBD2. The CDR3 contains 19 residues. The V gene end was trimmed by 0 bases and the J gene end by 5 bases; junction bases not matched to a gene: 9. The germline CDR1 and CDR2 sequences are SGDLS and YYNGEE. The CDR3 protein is CASSVAPGLAGGTNNEQFF. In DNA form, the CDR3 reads TGTGCCAGCAGCGTAGCTCCGGGACTAGCGGGAGGCACGAACAATGAGCAGTTCTTC.

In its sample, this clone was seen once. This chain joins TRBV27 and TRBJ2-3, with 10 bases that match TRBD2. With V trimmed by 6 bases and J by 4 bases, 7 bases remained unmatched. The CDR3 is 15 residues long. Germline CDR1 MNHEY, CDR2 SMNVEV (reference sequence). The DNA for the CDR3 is TGTGCCAGCAGGCTACTAGCGGGATTGGCAGATACGCAGTATTTT. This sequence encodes CASRLLAGLADTQYF.

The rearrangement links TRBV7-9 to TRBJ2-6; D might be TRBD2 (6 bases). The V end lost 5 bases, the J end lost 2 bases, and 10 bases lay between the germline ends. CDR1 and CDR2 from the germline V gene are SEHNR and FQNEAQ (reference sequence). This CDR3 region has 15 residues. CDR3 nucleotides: TGTGCCAGCAGCCGCACGGGGGCTGGGGCCAACGTCCTGACTTTC. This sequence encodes CASSRTGAGANVLTF.

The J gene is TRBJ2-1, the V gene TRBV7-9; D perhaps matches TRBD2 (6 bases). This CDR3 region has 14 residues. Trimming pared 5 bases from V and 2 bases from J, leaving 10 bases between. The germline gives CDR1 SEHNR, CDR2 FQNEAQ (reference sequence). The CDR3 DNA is TGTGCCAGCAGCCTACTAGCTACCTACAATGAGCAGTTCTTC. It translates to CASSLLATYNEQFF.

The CDR3 region is CASSEWGLGEPYNEQFF. The CDR3 bases are TGTGCCAGCAGTGAATGGGGGTTGGGGGAACCCTACAATGAGCAGTTCTTC. This chain uses TRBV6-1 with TRBJ2-1; TRBD1 or TRBD2 may be the D gene (5 bases each). Germline assignment: CDR1 MNHNS and CDR2 SASEGT. The CDR3 length is 17 residues. The germline V and J ends were trimmed by 2 bases and 2 bases, with 16 bases remaining between them.

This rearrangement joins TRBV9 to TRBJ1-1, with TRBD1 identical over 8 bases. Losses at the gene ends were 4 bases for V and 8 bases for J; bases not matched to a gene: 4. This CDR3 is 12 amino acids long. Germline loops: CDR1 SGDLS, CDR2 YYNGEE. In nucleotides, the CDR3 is TGTGCCAGCAGCCCAGGACAGGGCGAAGCTTTCTTT. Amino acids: CASSPGQGEAFF. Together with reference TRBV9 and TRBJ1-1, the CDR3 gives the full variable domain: DSGVTQTPKHLITATGQRVTLRCSPRSGDLSVYWYQQSLDQGLQFLIQYYNGEERAKGNILERFSAQQFPDLHSELNLSSLELGDSALYFCASSPGQGEAFFGQGTRLTVV.

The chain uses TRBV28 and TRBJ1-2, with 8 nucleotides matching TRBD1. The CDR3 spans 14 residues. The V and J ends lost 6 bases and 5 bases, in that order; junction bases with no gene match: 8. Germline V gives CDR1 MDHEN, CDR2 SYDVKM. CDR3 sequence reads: CASSHDRGGYGYTF. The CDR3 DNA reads TGTGCCAGCAGCCATGACAGGGGCGGGTATGGCTACACCTTC.

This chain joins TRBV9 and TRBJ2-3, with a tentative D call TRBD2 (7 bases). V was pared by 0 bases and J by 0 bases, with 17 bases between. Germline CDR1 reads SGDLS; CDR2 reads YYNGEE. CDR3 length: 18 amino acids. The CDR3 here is CASSVEGWGGPSTDTQYF. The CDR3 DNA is TGTGCCAGCAGCGTAGAGGGCTGGGGGGGCCCCAGCACAGATACGCAGTATTTT. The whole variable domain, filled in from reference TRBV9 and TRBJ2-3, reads DSGVTQTPKHLITATGQRVTLRCSPRSGDLSVYWYQQSLDQGLQFLIQYYNGEERAKGNILERFSAQQFPDLHSELNLSSLELGDSALYFCASSVEGWGGPSTDTQYFGPGTRLTVL.

The DNA of the CDR3 is TGTGCCAGCAGTTACTCTCGGACTAGCGCCCCCGGGTACTTC. Protein product: CASSYSRTSAPGYF. This chain uses TRBV6-5 with TRBJ2-5, with 9 bases aligning to TRBD2. This CDR3 contains 14 residues. Trimming cost V 0 bases and J 13 bases; bases outside gene matches: 9. CDR1 is MNHEY and CDR2 is SVGAGI in the germline V gene.